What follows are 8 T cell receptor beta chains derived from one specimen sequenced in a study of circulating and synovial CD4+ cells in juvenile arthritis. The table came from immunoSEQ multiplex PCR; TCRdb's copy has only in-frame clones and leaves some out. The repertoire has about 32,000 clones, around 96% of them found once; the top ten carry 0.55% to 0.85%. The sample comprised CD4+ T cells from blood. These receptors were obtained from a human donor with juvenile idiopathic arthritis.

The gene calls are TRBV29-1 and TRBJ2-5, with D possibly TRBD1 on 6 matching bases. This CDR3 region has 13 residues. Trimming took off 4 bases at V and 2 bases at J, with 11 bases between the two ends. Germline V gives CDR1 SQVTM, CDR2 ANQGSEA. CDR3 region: CSVVKGTQETQYF. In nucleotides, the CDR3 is TGCAGCGTTGTTAAGGGGACACAAGAGACCCAGTACTTC.

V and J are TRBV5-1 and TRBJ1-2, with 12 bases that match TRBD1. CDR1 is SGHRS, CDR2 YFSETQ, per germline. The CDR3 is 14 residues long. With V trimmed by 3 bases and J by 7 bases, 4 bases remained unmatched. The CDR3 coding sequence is TGCGCCAGCAGCTGGGGACAGGGGGCCGGTGGCTACACCTTC. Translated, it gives CASSWGQGAGGYTF.

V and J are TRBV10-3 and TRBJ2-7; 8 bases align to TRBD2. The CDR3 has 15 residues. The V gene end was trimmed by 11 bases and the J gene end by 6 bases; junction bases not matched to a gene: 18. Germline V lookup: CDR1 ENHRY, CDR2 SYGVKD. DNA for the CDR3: TGTGCCGTCGGCAGGGCCAGCGGGAGCTCGGGCGAGCAGTACTTC. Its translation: CAVGRASGSSGEQYF.

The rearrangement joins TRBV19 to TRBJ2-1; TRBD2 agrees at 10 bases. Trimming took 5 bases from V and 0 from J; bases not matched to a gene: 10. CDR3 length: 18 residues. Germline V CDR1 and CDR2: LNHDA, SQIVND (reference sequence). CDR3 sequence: CASSPLAGVTGSYNEQFF. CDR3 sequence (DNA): TGTGCCAGTAGTCCCCTAGCGGGAGTTACTGGCTCCTACAATGAGCAGTTCTTC.

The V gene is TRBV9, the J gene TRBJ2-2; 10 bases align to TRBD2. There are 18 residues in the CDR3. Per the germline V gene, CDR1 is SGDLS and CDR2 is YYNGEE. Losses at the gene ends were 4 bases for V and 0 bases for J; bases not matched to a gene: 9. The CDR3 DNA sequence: TGTGCCAGCAGCCAAAGGACTAGCGGTTACGCGAACACCGGGGAGCTGTTTTTT. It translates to CASSQRTSGYANTGELFF.

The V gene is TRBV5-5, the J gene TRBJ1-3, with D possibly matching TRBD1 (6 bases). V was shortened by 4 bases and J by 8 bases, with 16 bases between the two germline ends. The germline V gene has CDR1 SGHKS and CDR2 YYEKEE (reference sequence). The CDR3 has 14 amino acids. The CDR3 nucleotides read TGTGCCAGCAGCCCTCCAGGGGTCGGAGACACCATATATTTT. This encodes CASSPPGVGDTIYF.

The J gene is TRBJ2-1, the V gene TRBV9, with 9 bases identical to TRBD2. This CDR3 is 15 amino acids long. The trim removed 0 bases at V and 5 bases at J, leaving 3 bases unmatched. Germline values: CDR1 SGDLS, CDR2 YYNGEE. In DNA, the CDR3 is TGTGCCAGCAGCGTAGGCGGGGGGGGAGACAATGAGCAGTTCTTC. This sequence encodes CASSVGGGGDNEQFF.

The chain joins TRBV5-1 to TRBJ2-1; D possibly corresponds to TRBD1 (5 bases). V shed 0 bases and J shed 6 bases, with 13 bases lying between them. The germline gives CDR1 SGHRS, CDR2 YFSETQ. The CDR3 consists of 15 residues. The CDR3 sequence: CASSLASSQGNEQFF. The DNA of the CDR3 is TGCGCCAGCAGCTTGGCCTCGTCGCAGGGCAATGAGCAGTTCTTC.